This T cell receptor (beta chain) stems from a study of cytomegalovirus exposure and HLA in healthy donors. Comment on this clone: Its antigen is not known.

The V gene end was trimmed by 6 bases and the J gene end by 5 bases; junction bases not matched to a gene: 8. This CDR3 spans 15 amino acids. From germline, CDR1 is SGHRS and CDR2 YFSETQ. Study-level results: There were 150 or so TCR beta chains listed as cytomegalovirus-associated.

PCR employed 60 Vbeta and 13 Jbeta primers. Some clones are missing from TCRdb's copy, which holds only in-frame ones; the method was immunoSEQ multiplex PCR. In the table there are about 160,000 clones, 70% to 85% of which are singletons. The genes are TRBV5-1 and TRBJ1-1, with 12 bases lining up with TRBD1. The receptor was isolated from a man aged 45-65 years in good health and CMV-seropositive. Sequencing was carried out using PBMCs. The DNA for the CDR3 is TGCGCCAGCACGGGGACAGGGGGCTTGGGGACTGAAGCTTTCTTT. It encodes CASTGTGGLGTEAFF.